Below are 23 T cell receptor beta chains sequenced from a single sample in a study of blood T cells in healthy people across ages. A second PCR, run for about 7 to 11 cycles, used a sample-barcoded 5' primer plus a J-beta primer mix. TCRdb recomputed calls from the 5' RACE reads with MiXCR, one row per CDR3 protein. The sample includes 1.5 million or so distinct CDR3 sequences, 42% of them seen just once. Material for sequencing was blood. These receptors all come from a woman aged 18-30 years in good health.

The gene calls are TRBV7-9 and TRBJ1-5; TRBD1 aligns across 9 bases. Germline CDR1 and CDR2: SEHNR and FQNEAQ (reference sequence). V lost 5 bases to trimming and J lost 6 bases; unmatched junction nucleotides: 8. The CDR3 totals 15 residues. This chain's CDR3 is CASSPGTGFSQPQHF. In nucleotides, the CDR3 is TGTGCCAGCAGCCCCGGGACAGGGTTTTCTCAGCCCCAGCATTTT.

V gene TRBV5-8 combines with J gene TRBJ1-1; D unclear. V was cut by 4 bases and J by 4 bases, with 11 bases left in between. The CDR3 has 13 amino acids. Germline V gene data show CDR1 as SGHTS and CDR2 as YDEGEE. CDR3 in DNA: TGTGCCAGCAGCGTGGGCAGAAGCACTGAAGCTTTCTTT. Its translation is CASSVGRSTEAFF.

This chain connects TRBV6-5 to TRBJ2-4; D is uncertain. The DNA matches TRBJ2-7 better at its end, which makes the J call doubtful. This CDR3 spans 14 amino acids. Germline CDR1 is MNHEY and CDR2 is SVGAGI. The CDR3 nucleotides are TGTGCCAGCAGTTACGGCTCAAGTCCCTACGAGCAGTACTTC. As protein: CASSYGSSPYEQYF.

This clonotype has a handful of counts. The chain employs TRBV5-6 and TRBJ2-1; 13 nucleotides agree with TRBD2. The V gene end was trimmed by 2 bases and the J gene end by 8 bases; junction bases not matched to a gene: 7. The CDR3 sequence is 16 residues long. CDR1 and CDR2 (germline): SGHDT, YYEEEE. The CDR3 here is CASSFRTSGSFHEQFF. The DNA for the CDR3 is TGTGCCAGCAGCTTTCGGACTAGCGGGAGCTTCCATGAGCAGTTCTTC.

The chain is built from TRBV28 and TRBJ2-5; 10 bases match TRBD2. The CDR3 sequence is 16 residues long. The germline CDR1 and CDR2 sequences are MDHEN and SYDVKM. The V segment lost 2 bases and the J segment 7 bases; nucleotides outside the gene matches: 10. The CDR3 bases are TGTGCCAGCAGTTTAATGTTTCTAGCGGGAGATGTGACCCAGTACTTC. Translated, it gives CASSLMFLAGDVTQYF.

The chain recombines TRBV6-2 or TRBV6-3 with TRBJ2-1; 9 bases are a match to TRBD2. J was trimmed by 7 bases and V by 4 bases; bases with no gene match: 14. The CDR3 spans 17 residues. CDR1 MNHEY and CDR2 SVGEGT come from the germline V gene. CDR3 sequence (DNA): TGTGCCAGCAGTTCACTACTCGGGCTAGCGGGAATTAATGAGCAGTTCTTC. It codes for CASSSLLGLAGINEQFF.

This clonotype was seen a handful of times. V usage is TRBV28 and J usage is TRBJ2-3, with 7 bases that match TRBD1. CDR1 is MDHEN, CDR2 SYDVKM, per germline. The CDR3 covers 17 residues. The J segment lost 3 bases and the V segment lost 6 bases, leaving 15 bases of the junction unmatched. CDR3 protein: CASSLIPGQDFTDTQYF. Here the CDR3 DNA reads TGTGCCAGCAGCTTAATACCTGGACAGGACTTTACAGATACGCAGTATTTT.

This clonotype was seen only a few times. The chain joins TRBV27 to TRBJ2-7, with D tentatively TRBD2 (5 bases). The length of the CDR3 is 15 residues. Germline CDR1 reads MNHEY; CDR2 reads SMNVEV (reference sequence). Deletions cut 3 bases from V and 7 bases from J, with 19 bases between. CDR3 region: CASSFVGGSYNEQYF. CDR3 nucleotide sequence: TGTGCCAGCAGTTTTGTAGGAGGTTCCTACAATGAGCAGTACTTC.

This clonotype was counted only a few times. The chain carries TRBV27 and TRBJ2-5; 8 bases fit TRBD1. The ends lost 8 bases at V and 1 base at J; junction bases unmatched: 9. Germline V gene sequence: CDR1 MNHEY, CDR2 SMNVEV (reference sequence). This CDR3 is 15 amino acids long. The chain's CDR3 is CASPDREKVQETQYF. The CDR3 nucleotides are TGTGCCAGCCCGGACAGGGAGAAGGTCCAAGAGACCCAGTACTTC.

The gene calls are TRBV27 and TRBJ2-4; D remains ambiguous. Deletions cut 3 bases from V and 6 bases from J, with 12 bases between. Germline V gene data show CDR1 as MNHEY and CDR2 as SMNVEV (reference sequence). This CDR3 region has 14 residues. This CDR3 is CASSFRSPSNIQYF. The CDR3 nucleotides read TGTGCCAGCAGTTTTCGGTCACCTTCAAACATTCAGTACTTC.

The chain combines TRBV20-1 with TRBJ2-7; 8 bases map to TRBD2. The CDR3 totals 15 residues. Germline CDR1 reads DFQATT; CDR2 reads SNEGSKA (reference sequence). J gave up 7 bases and V 0 bases, and 11 bases lay outside the gene matches. The CDR3 DNA follows: TGCAGTGCTAGAGATCTTACGGGAGGGATTGGTGAGCAGTACTTC. Its protein is CSARDLTGGIGEQYF.

The V gene is TRBV7-3, the J gene TRBJ1-1; D is undetermined. The germline V gene encodes CDR1 SGHTA and CDR2 FQGTGA. The CDR3 contains 13 residues. Trimming left V 8 bases short and J 6 bases short, with 16 bases between. The CDR3 sequence is CASHTHGGAEAFF. Here the CDR3 DNA reads TGTGCCAGCCACACCCATGGTGGGGCTGAAGCTTTCTTT.

The chain has TRBV12-3 or TRBV12-4 and TRBJ2-3; D is undetermined. Trimming shortened V by 7 bases and J by 2 bases, and 13 bases separated the two germline ends. CDR3 size: 14 residues. CDR3 sequence: CASTRSANTDTQYF. In nucleotides, the CDR3 is TGTGCCAGCACTCGCTCGGCTAACACAGATACGCAGTATTTT.

This clonotype showed up just a few times. The chain links TRBV4-3 to TRBJ2-7; D unresolved. V lost 9 bases and J 3 bases, leaving 15 bases between the germline ends. This CDR3 region has 13 residues. CDR1 and CDR2 (germline): LGHNA, YSLEER. For the CDR3, the DNA is TGCGCCAGACCCCTCGTAGCTCGCTACGAGCAGTACTTC. It yields the protein CARPLVARYEQYF.

This clonotype was recorded many times. The CDR3 sequence: CASSLRTENYGYTF. The CDR3, as DNA: TGTGCCAGCAGCCTCAGGACGGAGAACTATGGCTACACCTTC. The gene calls are TRBV6-2 or TRBV6-3 and TRBJ1-2; no clear D. There are 14 residues in the CDR3. Trimming cost V 6 bases and J 2 bases, with 13 bases left between them. Germline loops: CDR1 MNHEY, CDR2 SVGEGT.

Notes on this clonotype: Relative to the germline gene, one junction end is altered; a read error may explain this. J is TRBJ1-4 and V is TRBV20-1; D is uncertain. In germline, CDR1 is DFQATT, CDR2 SNEGSKA (reference sequence). The CDR3 has 15 residues. The CDR3 sequence: CSARDRGSTKEKLFF. The DNA for the CDR3 is TGCAGTGCTAGAGATCGCGGATCAACTAAGGAAAAACTGTTTTTT.

This clonotype was observed a few times. The V and J genes are TRBV7-6 and TRBJ2-5, with 13 bases that match TRBD2. CDR3 length equals 16 residues. Per germline, CDR1 SGHVS and CDR2 FNYEAQ. V was clipped by 4 bases and J by 4 bases; unmatched bases: 6. As DNA, the CDR3 is TGTGCCAGCAGCTCCTCGGGACTAGCGGGGCGAGAGACCCAGTACTTC. The encoded protein is CASSSSGLAGRETQYF.

This chain joins TRBV21-1 and TRBJ1-5. TRBV21-1 is given as a pseudogene. The length of the CDR3 is 13 residues. The CDR3 sequence is CASKGGGSQPQHF. The CDR3 nucleotides are TGTGCCAGCAAAGGAGGAGGGAGTCAGCCCCAGCATTTT.

CDR3 in amino acids: CASSLGSVADTQYF. The CDR3 DNA follows: TGTGCCAGCAGTTTAGGTTCGGTCGCAGATACGCAGTATTTT. This chain connects TRBV27 to TRBJ2-3; no clear D. CDR3 size: 14 residues. Germline CDR1 and CDR2: MNHEY and SMNVEV (reference sequence). The V gene lost 2 bases and the J gene lost 4 bases, with 10 bases spanning the gap.

Ten or more counts support this clonotype. V gene TRBV12-3 or TRBV12-4 combines with J gene TRBJ2-3; D not certain. The CDR3 extends over 11 amino acids. Trimming stripped 4 bases from V and 7 bases from J, with 6 bases between. For the CDR3, the DNA is TGTGCCAGCAGTTCCAGGAATACGCAGTATTTT. This encodes CASSSRNTQYF.

V is TRBV4-1 and J is TRBJ2-1, with 11 bases identical to TRBD2. Per germline, CDR1 MGHRA and CDR2 YSYEKL. The V and J ends lost 4 bases and 1 base, in that order; junction bases with no gene match: 6. CDR3 length equals 17 residues. The CDR3 DNA reads as TGCGCCAGCAGCCGACTAGCGGGACAGTCATCCTACAATGAGCAGTTCTTC. Its translation: CASSRLAGQSSYNEQFF.

The chain uses TRBV5-4 and TRBJ2-7; 11 nucleotides align to TRBD2. The J call is in doubt because the DNA end fits TRBJ2-5 better. CDR3 size: 16 residues. Germline V gives CDR1 SGHNT, CDR2 YYREEE (reference sequence). As DNA, the CDR3 is TGTGCCAGCAGCCCCAAACTAGCGGGAGATTTGGAGACCCAGTACTTC. Its protein is CASSPKLAGDLETQYF.

This clonotype appeared a single time. The chain carries TRBV27 and TRBJ1-1; TRBD1 is a possible D gene (6 bases). Germline loops: CDR1 MNHEY, CDR2 SMNVEV (reference sequence). The V end was cut by 4 bases, the J end by 4 bases, with 13 bases between. The CDR3 has 14 amino acids. The CDR3 loop reads CASSWGARGTEAFF. The DNA of the CDR3 is TGTGCCAGCAGTTGGGGGGCCAGGGGCACTGAAGCTTTCTTT.